Listed here are 5 T cell receptor beta chains from one sample, sequenced in a study of a mutant IDH1 vaccine in newly diagnosed glioma. Noted time point: baseline, week 1 (first vaccination visit). Treatment here: pre-vaccination baseline after standard-of-care therapy. The table came from immunoSEQ multiplex PCR; TCRdb's copy has only in-frame clones and leaves some out. This table has 75,000 to 100,000 clones, around 80% appearing once. Material: PBMCs, obtained from a glioma patient treated with radiotherapy, temozolomide or both. These receptors were collected from a man aged 35 to 55 with glioma. Some clones in this sample may be carry-over from other donors' samples.

The chain carries TRBV5-3 and TRBJ1-5; no clear D. TRBV5-3 is given ORF status, its function remaining uncertain. The CDR3 has 16 residues. Trimming left V 0 bases short and J 0 bases short, with 10 bases between. CDR3 in amino acids: CARSLGETHSNQPQHF. CDR3 nucleotide sequence: TGTGCCAGAAGCTTGGGGGAAACCCATAGCAATCAGCCCCAGCATTTT.

This clone was seen just once. The chain is built from TRBV5-1 and TRBJ2-2; D is uncertain. Germline V gene data show CDR1 as SGHRS and CDR2 as YFSETQ. The ends were cut back, 2 bases at V and 0 bases at J, with 8 bases in the middle. The CDR3 is made up of 15 amino acids. CDR3 amino acids: CASSFDGANTGELFF. CDR3 nucleotides: TGCGCCAGCAGCTTTGATGGTGCGAACACCGGGGAGCTGTTTTTT. Full variable domain (outside the CDR3, taken from reference TRBV5-1 and TRBJ2-2): KAGVTQTPRYLIKTRGQQVTLSCSPISGHRSVSWYQQTPGQGLQFLFEYFSETQRNKGNFPGRFSGRQFSNSRSEMNVSTLELGDSALYLCASSFDGANTGELFFGEGSRLTVL.

This clone occurred once. V usage is TRBV7-2 and J usage is TRBJ2-1, with TRBD2 matching 7 bases. J lost 13 bases, V lost 2 bases, and 2 bases had no gene match. Germline assignment: CDR1 SGHTA and CDR2 FQGNSA. This CDR3 has 11 amino acids. The CDR3 here is CASSLRTRQFF. The CDR3 nucleotides are TGTGCCAGCAGCTTAAGGACTAGACAGTTCTTC. The complete variable domain, with remaining parts taken from reference TRBV7-2 and TRBJ2-1, reads GAGVSQSPSNKVTEKGKDVELRCDPISGHTALYWYRQSLGQGLEFLIYFQGNSAPDKSGLPSDRFSAERTGGSVSTLTIQRTQQEDSAVYLCASSLRTRQFFGPGTRLTVL.

This clone was observed once. CDR3 amino acids: CASSQEAGGYNSPLHF. The CDR3 DNA sequence: TGTGCCAGCAGCCAAGAGGCAGGGGGATATAATTCACCCCTCCACTTT. V gene TRBV4-2 combines with J gene TRBJ1-6; 7 nucleotides align to TRBD1. The germline CDR1 and CDR2 sequences are LGHNA and YNFKEQ. This CDR3 region has 16 residues. V was clipped by 0 bases and J by 4 bases; unmatched bases: 3.

The CDR3 DNA sequence: TGTGCCAGCAGCTTACGGGGACTAGAGAACACCGGGGAGCTGTTTTTT. It specifies CASSLRGLENTGELFF. This chain links TRBV7-9 with TRBJ2-2; the match to TRBD2 covers 8 bases. The CDR3 covers 16 residues. The germline gives CDR1 SEHNR, CDR2 FQNEAQ (reference sequence). J was trimmed by 1 base and V by 2 bases; bases with no gene match: 3.